Below are 26 T cell receptor beta chains sequenced from a single sample in a study of T cells after yellow fever vaccination. TCRdb passed the 5' RACE reads through MiXCR, listing each CDR3 protein once. Of around 65,000 distinct CDR3 sequences listed, roughly 6% are singletons. Here the sequenced sample was CD4+ T cells sorted from PBMCs, taken roughly 15 days after the first yellow fever vaccination. These receptors all stem from a man aged 18 to 29 who received the YFV17D yellow fever vaccine.

This clonotype occurred many times. CDR3 coding DNA: TGTGCCAGCAGTAAGGGACTAGTGGAAAATACGCAGTATTTT. This encodes CASSKGLVENTQYF. The chain combines TRBV2 with TRBJ2-3; 8 bases are shared with TRBD2. Germline lookup yields CDR1 SNHLY and CDR2 FYNNEI. Unmatched junction bases numbered 8, after V lost 5 bases and J lost 7 bases. This CDR3 is 14 amino acids long.

There are many counts of this clonotype. CDR3 residues: CASSQELAGDTIYF. CDR3 bases: TGCGCCAGCAGCCAAGAGCTCGCCGGGGACACCATATATTTT. This rearrangement joins TRBV4-3 to TRBJ1-3; D unclear. CDR1 and CDR2 from the germline V gene are LGHNA and YSLEER. V lost 0 bases, J lost 8 bases, and 11 bases lay in between. This CDR3 is built from 14 residues.

This clonotype was observed at least ten times. The chain carries TRBV7-9 and TRBJ1-4; no reliable D call. Trimming removed 4 bases from V and 0 bases from J, with 6 bases in between. This CDR3 spans 14 amino acids. Germline CDR1 reads SEHNR; CDR2 reads FQNEAQ (reference sequence). The CDR3: CASSWYTTNEKLFF. The CDR3 DNA reads TGTGCCAGCAGCTGGTATACAACTAATGAAAAACTGTTTTTT.

This clonotype was counted ten times or more. The J gene is TRBJ2-1, the V gene TRBV20-1, with unresolved D. The V gene lost 5 bases and the J gene lost 5 bases, with 10 bases spanning the gap. CDR1 is DFQATT and CDR2 is SNEGSKA in the germline V gene (reference sequence). CDR3 length: 12 residues. The CDR3 spells CSAGQGDNEQFF. The CDR3 DNA is TGCAGTGCTGGGCAAGGAGACAATGAGCAGTTCTTC.

In this sample, this clonotype turned up many times. This sequence joins TRBV7-9 and TRBJ1-2; D not resolved. The germline CDR1 and CDR2 sequences are SEHNR and FQNEAQ (reference sequence). The CDR3 is 13 residues long. V lost 5 bases, J lost 8 bases, and 15 bases lay in between. Written as DNA, the CDR3 is TGTGCCAGCAGCGTCGGGAGGCTTGAGGGCTACACCTTC. Residues: CASSVGRLEGYTF.

This clonotype was observed many times. The V call is TRBV5-6, the J call TRBJ1-2, with 7 nucleotides matching TRBD1. This CDR3 spans 15 amino acids. Germline V gene sequence: CDR1 SGHDT, CDR2 YYEEEE. The trim removed 5 bases at V and 2 bases at J, leaving 9 bases unmatched. The CDR3 loop reads CASRVRQGQNYGYTF. CDR3 DNA sequence: TGTGCCAGCAGAGTCAGACAGGGACAGAACTATGGCTACACCTTC. The entire variable domain, with the rest obtained from reference TRBV5-6 and TRBJ1-2, is as follows: DAGVTQSPTHLIKTRGQQVTLRCSPKSGHDTVSWYQQALGQGPQFIFQYYEEEERQRGNFPDRFSGHQFPNYSSELNVNALLLGDSALYLCASRVRQGQNYGYTFGSGTRLTVV.

This chain joins TRBV28 and TRBJ2-1; D tentatively reads TRBD1 or TRBD2 (6 bases each). V was trimmed by 6 bases and J by 9 bases, leaving 27 bases between them. This CDR3 is 17 amino acids long. Germline V gene sequence: CDR1 MDHEN, CDR2 SYDVKM. The CDR3 sequence: CASRPRGQGNRGGEQFF. The CDR3 nucleotides read TGTGCCAGCAGACCCCGGGGGCAGGGTAATCGTGGCGGTGAGCAGTTCTTC.

The sample holds many counts of this clonotype. This rearrangement joins TRBV5-1 to TRBJ2-3; TRBD2 matches at 8 bases. The CDR3 consists of 15 residues. Trimming removed 5 bases from V and 4 bases from J; junction bases left unmatched: 9. Germline V gives CDR1 SGHRS, CDR2 YFSETQ. DNA for the CDR3: TGCGCCAGCAGGACACGGGGGGGCAATGCAGATACGCAGTATTTT. Protein sequence: CASRTRGGNADTQYF.

In this sample, this clonotype turned up many times. The chain employs TRBV21-1 and TRBJ2-7. TRBV21-1 is described as a pseudogene. The CDR3 covers 11 residues. CDR3 DNA: TGTGCCTTAACCCAGGTCTACGAGCAGTACGTC. It yields the protein CALTQVYEQYV.

This clonotype was seen repeatedly, ten times or more. The rearrangement joins TRBV12-3 or TRBV12-4 to TRBJ1-1; tentative D call: TRBD1 (5 bases). V lost 6 bases to trimming and J lost 4 bases, with 12 bases between them. This CDR3 has 13 amino acids. CDR3 in amino acids: CASSRERGTEAFF. The CDR3 DNA is TGTGCCAGCAGCCGAGAAAGGGGCACTGAAGCTTTCTTT.

This clonotype has ten or more counts. The CDR3 loop is CASSWGTSGGLGEQFF. CDR3 DNA: TGCGCCAGCAGCTGGGGGACTAGCGGGGGTTTGGGTGAGCAGTTCTTC. V gene TRBV5-1 combines with J gene TRBJ2-1, with 14 bases matching TRBD2. V was pared by 3 bases and J by 9 bases, with 8 bases of the junction left unmatched. The V gene's germline CDR1 is SGHRS and CDR2 YFSETQ. This CDR3 has 16 residues.

This clonotype was counted many times. The V and J genes are TRBV7-9 and TRBJ1-6; D is possibly TRBD1 (5 bases). V was clipped by 3 bases and J by 7 bases, with 13 bases between them. Germline CDR1 SEHNR, CDR2 FQNEAQ (reference sequence). CDR3 length equals 15 residues. This chain's CDR3 is CASSFGGEGNSPLHF. CDR3 coding DNA: TGTGCCAGCAGCTTTGGAGGGGAGGGAAATTCACCCCTCCACTTT.

Ten or more counts support this clonotype. V gene TRBV5-1 combines with J gene TRBJ2-7, with no clear D. Trimming cost V 5 bases and J 7 bases, with 10 bases left between them. The germline gives CDR1 SGHRS, CDR2 YFSETQ. CDR3 size: 11 residues. The CDR3 bases are TGCGCCAGCAGAAACGAGAAAGAGCAGTACTTC. Its translation is CASRNEKEQYF.

Many counts were recorded for this clonotype. At one end, the junction sequence differs from germline, possibly due to a read error. This chain links TRBV6-1 with TRBJ2-4; weak D call: TRBD1 (6 bases). There are 13 residues in the CDR3. Looked up from germline, CDR1 is MNHNS and CDR2 is SASEGT. The CDR3 reads CASSEARGTKGSF. The CDR3 DNA reads as TGTGCCAGCAGTGAAGCGAGAGGGACAAAAGGGAGCTTC.

This clonotype occurred a few times. The chain is built from TRBV15 and TRBJ1-3, with D tentatively TRBD1 (5 bases). In germline, CDR1 is LNHNV, CDR2 YYDKDF (reference sequence). The CDR3 totals 13 residues. Trimming removed 6 bases from V and 1 base from J, with 7 bases in between. The CDR3 spells CATRAGSGNTIYF. CDR3 sequence (DNA): TGTGCCACCAGAGCAGGGTCTGGAAACACCATATATTTT.

This clonotype was seen many times. The CDR3 bases are TGTGCCACCAGCAGAGATAATCAGCCCCAGCATTTT. Translated, it gives CATSRDNQPQHF. The chain joins TRBV15 to TRBJ1-5; D is unresolved. The CDR3 is made up of 12 amino acids. The germline gives CDR1 LNHNV, CDR2 YYDKDF (reference sequence). Trimming removed 0 bases at V and 4 bases at J, with 1 base between.

This clonotype appeared many times. This chain joins TRBV5-1 and TRBJ2-5; 9 bases fit TRBD1. The CDR3 contains 14 residues. Per germline, CDR1 SGHRS and CDR2 YFSETQ. With V trimmed by 4 bases and J by 5 bases, 6 bases remained unmatched. CDR3 nucleotide sequence: TGCGCCAGCAGCGGGGGACAGGGTGCGGAGACCCAGTACTTC. Encoded protein: CASSGGQGAETQYF.

This clonotype was found many times. V is TRBV6-5 and J is TRBJ1-6, with D unclear. The CDR3 runs to 13 residues. Germline V gene sequence: CDR1 MNHEY, CDR2 SVGAGI. V lost 2 bases, J lost 7 bases, and 6 bases lay in between. The CDR3 DNA is TGTGCCAGCAGTTACACGGTCAATTCACCCCTCCACTTT. Translated, it gives CASSYTVNSPLHF.

This clonotype appeared many times. The chain couples TRBV7-2 to TRBJ2-2; D might be TRBD1 (7 bases). This CDR3 spans 15 amino acids. V shed 5 bases and J shed 4 bases, with 14 bases lying between them. The V gene's germline CDR1 is SGHTA and CDR2 FQGNSA. CDR3 coding DNA: TGTGCCAGCAGCCCCCAGGGGGGAGGCACCGGGGAGCTGTTTTTT. Protein sequence: CASSPQGGGTGELFF.

The chain employs TRBV13 and TRBJ2-7; D call uncertain. Trimming cost V 8 bases and J 4 bases, with 15 bases left between them. Germline loops: CDR1 PRHDT, CDR2 FYEKMQ (reference sequence). This CDR3 contains 13 residues. CDR3 sequence (DNA): TGTGCCAGCGGCCCCGGGCTCCTGTACGAGCAGTACGTC. Translation gives CASGPGLLYEQYV.

This clonotype appeared many times. J is TRBJ2-2 and V is TRBV12-3 or TRBV12-4, with a weak D call TRBD1 (5 bases). Trimming shortened V by 6 bases and J by 6 bases, and 17 bases separated the two germline ends. CDR3 length: 15 amino acids. CDR3 protein: CASRGPNRVSGELFF. CDR3 coding DNA: TGTGCCAGCAGGGGGCCTAACAGAGTATCCGGGGAGCTGTTTTTT.

This clonotype was seen many times. The chain joins TRBV20-1 to TRBJ2-1; tentatively, D is TRBD1 (5 bases). Trimming took 6 bases from V and 5 from J, leaving 23 bases between them. The CDR3 totals 16 residues. In germline, CDR1 is DFQATT, CDR2 SNEGSKA (reference sequence). CDR3 nucleotides: TGCAGTGCAAAATCCCTGACTCATCTCAGGGACAATGAGCAGTTCTTC. Translation: CSAKSLTHLRDNEQFF.

This clonotype has ten or more counts. The chain has TRBV20-1 and TRBJ2-5, with D perhaps matching TRBD2 (6 bases). Germline V gives CDR1 DFQATT, CDR2 SNEGSKA (reference sequence). Trimming stripped 6 bases from V and 4 bases from J, with 15 bases between. The CDR3 consists of 13 residues. The CDR3 loop is CSAFIRGGETQYF. Here the CDR3 DNA reads TGCAGTGCCTTTATCCGGGGAGGAGAGACCCAGTACTTC.

The chain has TRBV5-4 and TRBJ2-1; no clear D. The germline gives CDR1 SGHNT, CDR2 YYREEE (reference sequence). The CDR3 spans 14 residues. V lost 1 base and J lost 10, with 15 bases in between. CDR3 sequence: CASSLPSDPGEQFF. Here the CDR3 DNA reads TGTGCCAGCAGCTTGCCCAGCGACCCTGGGGAGCAGTTCTTC.

There are many counts of this clonotype. The chain uses TRBV3-1 and TRBJ2-1; D uncertain. CDR1 is LGHDT and CDR2 is YNNKEL in the germline V gene (reference sequence). The CDR3 loop spans 13 amino acids. Deletions cut 0 bases from V and 9 bases from J, with 9 bases between. CDR3 residues: CASSQEGIAEQFF. In DNA, the CDR3 is TGTGCCAGCAGCCAAGAGGGGATCGCTGAGCAGTTCTTC.

This clonotype was observed many times. V and J are TRBV6-5 and TRBJ1-4; maybe TRBD1 (5 bases). Per the germline V gene, CDR1 is MNHEY and CDR2 is SVGAGI. The ends were cut back, 5 bases at V and 7 bases at J, with 14 bases in the middle. CDR3 size: 14 residues. CDR3 bases: TGTGCCAGCAGTAGACTCACTGGGGGTGAAAAACTGTTTTTT. Translating gives CASSRLTGGEKLFF.